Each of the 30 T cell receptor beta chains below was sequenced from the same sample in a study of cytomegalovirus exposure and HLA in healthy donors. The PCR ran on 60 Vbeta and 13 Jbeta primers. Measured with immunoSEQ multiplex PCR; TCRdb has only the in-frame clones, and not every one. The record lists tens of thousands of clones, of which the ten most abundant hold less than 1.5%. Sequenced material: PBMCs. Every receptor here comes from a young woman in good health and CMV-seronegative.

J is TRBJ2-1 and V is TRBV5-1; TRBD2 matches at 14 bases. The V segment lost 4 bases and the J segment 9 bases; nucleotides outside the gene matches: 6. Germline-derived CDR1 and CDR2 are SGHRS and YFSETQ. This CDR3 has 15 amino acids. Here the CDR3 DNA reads TGCGCCAGCAGCCAAGGGACTAGCGGGAGTGCTGAGCAGTTCTTC. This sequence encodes CASSQGTSGSAEQFF.

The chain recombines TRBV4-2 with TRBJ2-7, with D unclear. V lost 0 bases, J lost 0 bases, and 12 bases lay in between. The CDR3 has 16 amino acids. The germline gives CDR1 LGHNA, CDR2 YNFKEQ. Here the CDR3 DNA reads TGTGCCAGCAGCCAAGATCGTTCGGAGAGCTCCTACGAGCAGTACTTC. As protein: CASSQDRSESSYEQYF.

In nucleotides, the CDR3 is TGCGCCAGCAGCCAGCCCAGGGACAGGGTGAACACTGAAGCTTTCTTT. Its translation: CASSQPRDRVNTEAFF. The J gene is TRBJ1-1, the V gene TRBV4-1; TRBD1 agrees at 9 bases. CDR1 MGHRA and CDR2 YSYEKL come from the germline V gene. This CDR3 spans 16 amino acids. The J segment lost 0 bases and the V segment lost 3 bases, leaving 5 bases of the junction unmatched.

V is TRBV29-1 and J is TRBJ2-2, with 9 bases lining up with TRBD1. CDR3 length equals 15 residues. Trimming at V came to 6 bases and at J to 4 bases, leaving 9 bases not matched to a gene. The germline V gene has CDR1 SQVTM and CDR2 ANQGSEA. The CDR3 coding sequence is TGCAGCGTAGGATACAGGGGGCTGGGCACCGGGGAGCTGTTTTTT. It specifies CSVGYRGLGTGELFF.

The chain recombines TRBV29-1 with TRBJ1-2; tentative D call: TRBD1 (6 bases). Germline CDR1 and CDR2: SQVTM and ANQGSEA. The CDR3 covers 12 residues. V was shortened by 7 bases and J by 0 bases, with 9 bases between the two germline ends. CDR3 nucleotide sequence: TGCAGCGGAGGGGACACTAACTATGGCTACACCTTC. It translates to CSGGDTNYGYTF.

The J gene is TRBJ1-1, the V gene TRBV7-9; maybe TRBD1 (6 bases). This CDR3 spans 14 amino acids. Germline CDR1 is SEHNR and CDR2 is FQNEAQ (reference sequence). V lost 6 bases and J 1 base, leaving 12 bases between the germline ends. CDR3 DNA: TGTGCCAGCAGGGGAGGGGGGGGGAACACTGAAGCTTTCTTT. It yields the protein CASRGGGGNTEAFF.

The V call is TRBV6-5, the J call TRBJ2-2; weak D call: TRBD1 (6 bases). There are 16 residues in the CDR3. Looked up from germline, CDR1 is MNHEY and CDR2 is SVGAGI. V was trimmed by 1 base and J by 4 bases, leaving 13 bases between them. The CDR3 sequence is CASSYLSDSFTGELFF. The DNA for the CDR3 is TGTGCCAGCAGTTACTTATCGGACAGCTTCACCGGGGAGCTGTTTTTT.

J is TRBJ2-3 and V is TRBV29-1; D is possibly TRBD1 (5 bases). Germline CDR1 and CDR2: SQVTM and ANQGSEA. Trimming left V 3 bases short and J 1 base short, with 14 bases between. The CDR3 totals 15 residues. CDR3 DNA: TGCAGCGTTGATTCTCTGTGGGGCGGCACAGATACGCAGTATTTT. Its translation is CSVDSLWGGTDTQYF.

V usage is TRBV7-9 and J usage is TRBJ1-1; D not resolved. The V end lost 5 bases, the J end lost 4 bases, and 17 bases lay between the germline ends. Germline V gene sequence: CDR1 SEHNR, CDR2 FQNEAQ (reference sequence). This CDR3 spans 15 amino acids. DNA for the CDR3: TGTGCCAGCAGCGCGTTCGTGTTCCGGGGCACTGAAGCTTTCTTT. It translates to CASSAFVFRGTEAFF.

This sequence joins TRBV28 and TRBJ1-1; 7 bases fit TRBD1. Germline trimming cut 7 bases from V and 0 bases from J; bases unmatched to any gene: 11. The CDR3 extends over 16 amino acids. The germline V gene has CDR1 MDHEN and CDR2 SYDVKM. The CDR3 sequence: CASTRRRQGMNTEAFF. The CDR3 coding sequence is TGTGCCAGCACTCGTCGGCGACAGGGCATGAACACTGAAGCTTTCTTT.

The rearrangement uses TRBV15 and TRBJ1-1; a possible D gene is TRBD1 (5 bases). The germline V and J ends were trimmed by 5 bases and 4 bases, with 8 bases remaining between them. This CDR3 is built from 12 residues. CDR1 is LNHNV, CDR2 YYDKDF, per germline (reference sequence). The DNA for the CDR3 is TGTGCCACCAGCGCAGGGTCCACTGAAGCTTTCTTT. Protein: CATSAGSTEAFF.

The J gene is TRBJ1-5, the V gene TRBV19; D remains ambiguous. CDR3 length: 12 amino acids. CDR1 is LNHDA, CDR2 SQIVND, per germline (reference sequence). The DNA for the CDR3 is TGTGCAAGTCGGGGAAGCAATCAGCCCCAGCATTTT. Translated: CASRGSNQPQHF.

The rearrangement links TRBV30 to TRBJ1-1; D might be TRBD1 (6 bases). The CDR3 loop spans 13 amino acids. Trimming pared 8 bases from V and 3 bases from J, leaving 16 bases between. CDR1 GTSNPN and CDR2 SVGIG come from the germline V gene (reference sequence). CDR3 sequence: CAGDIGGDTEAFF. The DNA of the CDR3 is TGTGCCGGAGATATAGGGGGGGACACTGAAGCTTTCTTT.

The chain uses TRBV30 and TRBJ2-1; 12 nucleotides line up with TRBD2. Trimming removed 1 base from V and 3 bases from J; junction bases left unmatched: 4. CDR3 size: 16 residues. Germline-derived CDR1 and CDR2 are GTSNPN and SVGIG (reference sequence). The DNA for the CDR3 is TGTGCCTGGAGTGGCACTAGCGGGAGGCGCTACAATGAGCAGTTCTTC. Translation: CAWSGTSGRRYNEQFF.

This CDR3 is CASRDSASYEQYF. The CDR3 DNA sequence: TGCGCCAGCAGGGACAGCGCCTCCTACGAGCAGTACTTC. The genes are TRBV5-1 and TRBJ2-7, with D perhaps matching TRBD1 (6 bases). Germline CDR1 and CDR2: SGHRS and YFSETQ. V lost 5 bases to trimming and J lost 0 bases, with 9 bases between them. The CDR3 totals 13 residues.

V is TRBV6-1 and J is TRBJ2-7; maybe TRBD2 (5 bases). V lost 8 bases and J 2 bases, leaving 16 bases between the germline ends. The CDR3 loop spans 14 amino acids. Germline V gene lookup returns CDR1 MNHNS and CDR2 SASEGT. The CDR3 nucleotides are TGTGCCAGCTCCCCGAGGGCGTTTACCTACGAGCAGTACTTC. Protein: CASSPRAFTYEQYF.

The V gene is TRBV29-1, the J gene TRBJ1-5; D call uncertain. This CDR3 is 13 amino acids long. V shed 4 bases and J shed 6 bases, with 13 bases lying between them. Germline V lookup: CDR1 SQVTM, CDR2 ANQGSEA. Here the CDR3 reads CSVVILPGQPQHF. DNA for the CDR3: TGCAGCGTTGTTATCCTGCCGGGTCAGCCCCAGCATTTT.

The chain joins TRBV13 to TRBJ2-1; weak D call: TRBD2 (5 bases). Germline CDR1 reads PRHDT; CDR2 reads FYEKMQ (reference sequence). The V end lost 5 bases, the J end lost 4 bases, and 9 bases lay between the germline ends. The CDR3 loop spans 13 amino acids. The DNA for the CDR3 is TGTGCCAGCAGCCGAGGGAGATACAATGAGCAGTTCTTC. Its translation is CASSRGRYNEQFF.

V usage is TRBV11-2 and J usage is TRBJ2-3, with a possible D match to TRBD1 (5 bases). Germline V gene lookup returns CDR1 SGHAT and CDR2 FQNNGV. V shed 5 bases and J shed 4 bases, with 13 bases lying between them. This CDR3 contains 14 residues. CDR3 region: CASSLKPGSDTQYF. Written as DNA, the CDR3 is TGTGCCAGCAGCCTGAAGCCAGGGTCAGATACGCAGTATTTT.

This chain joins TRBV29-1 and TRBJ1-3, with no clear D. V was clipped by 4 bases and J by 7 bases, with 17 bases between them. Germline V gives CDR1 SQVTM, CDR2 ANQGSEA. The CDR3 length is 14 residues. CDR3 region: CSVVVEGVWNTIYF. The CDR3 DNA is TGCAGCGTTGTGGTTGAGGGAGTATGGAACACCATATATTTT.

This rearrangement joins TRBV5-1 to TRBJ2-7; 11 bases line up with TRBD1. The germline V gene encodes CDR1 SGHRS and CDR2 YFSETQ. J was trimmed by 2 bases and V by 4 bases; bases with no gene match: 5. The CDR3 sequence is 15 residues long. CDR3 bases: TGCGCCAGCAGCGTCGGGACAGGGGGAACCTACGAGCAGTACTTC. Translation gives CASSVGTGGTYEQYF.

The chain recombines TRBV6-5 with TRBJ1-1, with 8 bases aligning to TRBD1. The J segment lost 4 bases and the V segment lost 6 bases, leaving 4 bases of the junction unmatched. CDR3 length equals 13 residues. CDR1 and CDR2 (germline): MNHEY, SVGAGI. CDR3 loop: CASSTGGVTEAFF. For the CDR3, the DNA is TGTGCCAGCAGCACAGGGGGAGTCACTGAAGCTTTCTTT.

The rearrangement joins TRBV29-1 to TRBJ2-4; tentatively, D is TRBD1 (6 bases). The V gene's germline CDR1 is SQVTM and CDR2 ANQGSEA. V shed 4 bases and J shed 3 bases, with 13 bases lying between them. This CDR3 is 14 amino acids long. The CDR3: CSVVHTGSKNIQYF. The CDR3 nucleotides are TGCAGCGTTGTCCACACAGGGAGCAAAAACATTCAGTACTTC.

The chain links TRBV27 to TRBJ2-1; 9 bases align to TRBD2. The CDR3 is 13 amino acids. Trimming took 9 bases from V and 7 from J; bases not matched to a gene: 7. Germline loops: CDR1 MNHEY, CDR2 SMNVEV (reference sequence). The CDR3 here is CASLPSGANEQFF. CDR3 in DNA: TGTGCCAGTCTTCCTAGCGGGGCTAATGAGCAGTTCTTC.

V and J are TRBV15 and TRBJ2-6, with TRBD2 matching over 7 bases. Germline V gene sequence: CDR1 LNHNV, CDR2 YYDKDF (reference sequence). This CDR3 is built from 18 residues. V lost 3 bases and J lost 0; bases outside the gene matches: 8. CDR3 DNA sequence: TGTGCCACCAGCAGGGTTGGCGGGGGTATCTCTGGGGCCAACGTCCTGACTTTC. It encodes CATSRVGGGISGANVLTF.

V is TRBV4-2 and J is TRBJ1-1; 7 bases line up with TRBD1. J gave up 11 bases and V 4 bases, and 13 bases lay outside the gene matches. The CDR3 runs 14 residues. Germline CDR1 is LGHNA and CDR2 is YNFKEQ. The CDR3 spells CASSLEQGPTEAFF. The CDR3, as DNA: TGTGCCAGCAGCCTCGAACAGGGGCCGACCGAGGCTTTCTTT.

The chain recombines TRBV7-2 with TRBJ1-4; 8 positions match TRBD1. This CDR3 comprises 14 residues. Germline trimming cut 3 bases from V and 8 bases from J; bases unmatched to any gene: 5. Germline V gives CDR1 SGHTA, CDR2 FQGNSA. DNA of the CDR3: TGTGCCAGCAGCTTTGGACAGGGAGGAGAAAAACTGTTTTTT. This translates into CASSFGQGGEKLFF.

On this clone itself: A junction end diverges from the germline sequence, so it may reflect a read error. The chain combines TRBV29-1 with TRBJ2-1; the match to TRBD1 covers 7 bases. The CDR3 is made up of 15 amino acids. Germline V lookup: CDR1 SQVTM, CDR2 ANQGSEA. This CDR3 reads CSVSLGQTSDNEQFF. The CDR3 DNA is TGCAGCGTTTCCCTGGGACAGACCTCCGACAATGAGCAGTTCTTC.

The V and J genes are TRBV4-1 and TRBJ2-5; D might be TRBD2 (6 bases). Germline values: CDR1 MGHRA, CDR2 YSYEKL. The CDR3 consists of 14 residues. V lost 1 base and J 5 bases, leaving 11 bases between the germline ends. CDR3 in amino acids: CASSQVGLAETQYF. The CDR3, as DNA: TGCGCCAGCAGCCAAGTTGGGCTAGCGGAGACCCAGTACTTC.

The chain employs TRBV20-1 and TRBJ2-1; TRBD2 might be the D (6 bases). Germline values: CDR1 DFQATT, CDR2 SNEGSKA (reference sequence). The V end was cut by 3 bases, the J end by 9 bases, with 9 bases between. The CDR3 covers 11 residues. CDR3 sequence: CSASWRGEQFF. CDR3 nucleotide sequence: TGCAGTGCTAGTTGGAGGGGTGAGCAGTTCTTC.